This entry lists 28 T cell receptor beta chains sequenced from one sample in a study of neurological immune-mediated disorders (dated by TCRdb to between 2018 and 2021). The library relied on 5' RACE. TCRdb names Illumina HiSeq 2500 as the instrument used. TCRdb reworked the public reads: Q25 trimming with fastp, MiXCR clone assembly, productive beta chains retained. Rows merge per CDR3 protein into single entries with the most common DNA and genes. A total of fewer than 90,000 distinct CDR3 sequences appear in this sample, about a tenth of them only once. The ten largest clones add up to about 2% of the sample. The sequenced sample was PBMCs. The receptors were sampled from a man in his forties or fifties in good health.

On this clonotype itself: A much larger clone lies a single base off, so this may be a read error. This rearrangement joins TRBV29-1 to TRBJ2-1; maybe TRBD2 (6 bases). Between the trimmed V and J ends, which lost 1 base and 4 bases, there was a span of 20 bases. CDR3 length equals 17 residues. The germline gives CDR1 SQVTM, CDR2 ANQGSEA. The CDR3 coding sequence is TGCAGCGTTGAAGGGTTTGGGGGAGGAACGACTTACAATGAGCAGTTCTTC. Translated: CSVEGFGGGTTYNEQFF.

This clonotype was recorded at least ten times. The rearrangement joins TRBV5-1 to TRBJ2-3; 9 nucleotides align to TRBD2. Germline CDR1 is SGHRS and CDR2 is YFSETQ. The trim removed 0 bases at V and 7 bases at J, leaving 9 bases unmatched. The CDR3 totals 16 residues. The CDR3 loop is CASSLEGGRAENTQYF. For the CDR3, the DNA is TGCGCCAGCAGCTTGGAAGGCGGGAGGGCCGAGAATACGCAGTATTTT. Using reference TRBV5-1 and TRBJ2-3 for the parts outside the CDR3, the full variable domain is KAGVTQTPRYLIKTRGQQVTLSCSPISGHRSVSWYQQTPGQGLQFLFEYFSETQRNKGNFPGRFSGRQFSNSRSEMNVSTLELGDSALYLCASSLEGGRAENTQYFGPGTRLTVL.

The chain uses TRBV7-9 and TRBJ1-1; D is uncertain. This CDR3 region has 11 residues. V was clipped by 4 bases and J by 4 bases, with 4 bases between them. The germline gives CDR1 SEHNR, CDR2 FQNEAQ (reference sequence). The CDR3, as DNA: TGTGCCAGCAGCTACTCCACTGAAGCTTTCTTT. Its protein product is CASSYSTEAFF.

This clonotype has at least ten counts. The chain links TRBV7-9 to TRBJ1-3; D gene ambiguous. V was trimmed by 5 bases and J by 3 bases, leaving 8 bases between them. Germline V gene lookup returns CDR1 SEHNR and CDR2 FQNEAQ (reference sequence). This CDR3 has 13 amino acids. The CDR3 sequence: CASSRENGNTIYF. The DNA for the CDR3 is TGTGCCAGCAGCCGGGAGAATGGAAACACCATATATTTT.

The sample holds many counts of this clonotype. V gene TRBV25-1 combines with J gene TRBJ2-5; TRBD1 agrees at 7 bases. V shed 4 bases and J 7 bases; nucleotides not matched to a gene: 0. The CDR3 runs to 11 residues. From germline, CDR1 is MGHDK and CDR2 SYGVNS. CDR3 amino acids: CASSGQGTQYF. CDR3 in DNA: TGTGCCAGCAGTGGACAGGGGACCCAGTACTTC.

In its sample, this clonotype was seen many times. Since no conserved phenylalanine or tryptophan closes the CDR3, a read error is the likely cause. V gene TRBV3-1 combines with J gene TRBJ2-7, with a tentative D call TRBD2 (7 bases). Germline CDR1 and CDR2: LGHDT and YNNKEL (reference sequence). The CDR3 consists of 15 residues. Trimming took 4 bases from V and 3 from J, leaving 16 bases between them. This CDR3 reads CASSPEGGEGYEQYL. CDR3 nucleotide sequence: TGTGCCAGCAGCCCCGAGGGGGGGGAGGGCTACGAGCAGTACCTC.

This clonotype was detected many times. The CDR3, as DNA: TGCAGTGCGAGCGGCGCGTCGGAGACCCAGTACTTC. This gives the protein CSASGASETQYF. This chain connects TRBV20-1 to TRBJ2-5, with D perhaps matching TRBD2 (5 bases). CDR1 is DFQATT and CDR2 is SNEGSKA in the germline V gene (reference sequence). This CDR3 has 12 residues. Trimming stripped 6 bases from V and 5 bases from J, with 13 bases between.

This clonotype was detected ten times or more. V usage is TRBV6-5 and J usage is TRBJ1-5, with no clear D. V lost 5 bases and J 8 bases, leaving 13 bases between the germline ends. Germline values: CDR1 MNHEY, CDR2 SVGAGI. This CDR3 has 13 amino acids. CDR3 amino acids: CASSPGRLEPQHF. CDR3 DNA: TGTGCCAGCAGTCCCGGACGGTTGGAGCCCCAGCATTTT.

This clonotype was seen many times. The gene calls are TRBV20-1 and TRBJ1-5, with TRBD1 matching 7 bases. V shed 2 bases, J shed 0 bases, and the junction held 4 bases outside the gene matches. The CDR3 sequence is 15 residues long. The germline gives CDR1 DFQATT, CDR2 SNEGSKA (reference sequence). In nucleotides, the CDR3 is TGCAGTGCTAGAAGACAGGGCTCTAGCAATCAGCCCCAGCATTTT. This gives the protein CSARRQGSSNQPQHF.

In its sample, this clonotype was seen many times. The chain employs TRBV5-5 and TRBJ1-1; D is uncertain. The V end lost 7 bases, the J end lost 1 base, and 8 bases lay between the germline ends. Germline V gives CDR1 SGHKS, CDR2 YYEKEE (reference sequence). The CDR3 runs to 12 residues. CDR3 sequence (DNA): TGTGCCAGCGATACACAGAACACTGAAGCTTTCTTT. This encodes CASDTQNTEAFF.

This clonotype was recorded at least ten times. This chain joins TRBV7-9 and TRBJ1-2; a possible D gene is TRBD1 (6 bases). There are 14 residues in the CDR3. Trimming took 7 bases from V and 2 from J, leaving 14 bases between them. Germline V gives CDR1 SEHNR, CDR2 FQNEAQ (reference sequence). CDR3 sequence reads: CASNKWGANYGYTF. The DNA of the CDR3 is TGTGCCAGCAACAAGTGGGGGGCCAACTATGGCTACACCTTC. Drawing the rest from reference TRBV7-9 and TRBJ1-2, the complete variable domain is DTGVSQNPRHKITKRGQNVTFRCDPISEHNRLYWYRQTLGQGPEFLTYFQNEAQLEKSRLLSDRFSAERPKGSFSTLEIQRTEQGDSAMYLCASNKWGANYGYTFGSGTRLTVV.

At least ten counts were recorded for this clonotype. The genes are TRBV20-1 and TRBJ2-6; D gene uncertain. Trimming took off 5 bases at V and 0 bases at J, with 26 bases between the two ends. The CDR3 sequence is 20 residues long. CDR1 DFQATT and CDR2 SNEGSKA come from the germline V gene (reference sequence). The CDR3 bases are TGCAGTGCTGCCGATAATAGACCTAGTAAAGTTAGCTCTGGGGCCAACGTCCTGACTTTC. Protein product: CSAADNRPSKVSSGANVLTF.

This clonotype has only a few counts. The chain links TRBV7-6 to TRBJ2-7; D perhaps matches TRBD2 (6 bases). V gave up 2 bases and J gave up 5 bases, with 13 bases separating them. CDR3 length equals 14 residues. Germline-derived CDR1 and CDR2 are SGHVS and FNYEAQ. This CDR3 is CASSLNGGRNEQYF. The CDR3 DNA sequence: TGTGCCAGCAGCTTAAACGGGGGAAGGAACGAGCAGTACTTC.

This clonotype was seen at least ten times. V gene TRBV9 combines with J gene TRBJ2-7; D not resolved. CDR1 is SGDLS, CDR2 YYNGEE, per germline. V was cut by 4 bases and J by 2 bases, with 19 bases left in between. This CDR3 is 16 amino acids long. This CDR3 is CASSRSSGNPTYEQYF. The CDR3 coding sequence is TGTGCCAGCAGCCGGTCCTCAGGTAACCCAACCTACGAGCAGTACTTC.

As concerns this clonotype: A junction end diverges from the germline sequence, so it may reflect a read error. The chain carries TRBV5-1 and TRBJ1-1; D is perhaps TRBD1 (6 bases). The CDR3 runs to 20 residues. Germline lookup yields CDR1 SGHRS and CDR2 YFSETQ. The CDR3 is CASSLPPGGGHGDLGTEAYF. The DNA for the CDR3 is TGCGCCAGCAGCTTGCCGCCGGGGGGGGGACATGGGGATCTGGGCACTGAAGCTTACTTT.

This clonotype has ten or more counts. The V gene is TRBV12-3 or TRBV12-4, the J gene TRBJ1-2; the D gene is possibly TRBD1 (5 bases). Trimming left V 3 bases short and J 1 base short, with 9 bases between. The CDR3 extends over 14 amino acids. CDR3 DNA sequence: TGTGCCAGCAGTTTTAGAGGGGTTAACTATGGCTACACCTTC. Translated, it gives CASSFRGVNYGYTF.

This clonotype has ten or more counts. The chain recombines TRBV20-1 with TRBJ2-1; D is uncertain. Trimming pared 0 bases from V and 7 bases from J, leaving 4 bases between. Germline V gene data show CDR1 as DFQATT and CDR2 as SNEGSKA (reference sequence). This CDR3 has 11 amino acids. The CDR3 region is CSARDWNEQFF. DNA for the CDR3: TGCAGTGCTAGAGATTGGAATGAGCAGTTCTTC.

The sample holds many counts of this clonotype. V gene TRBV20-1 combines with J gene TRBJ2-3, with D hard to call. V was cut by 5 bases and J by 4 bases, with 10 bases left in between. The CDR3 has 12 residues. CDR1 DFQATT and CDR2 SNEGSKA come from the germline V gene (reference sequence). The CDR3 region is CSAEDSPDTQYF. Here the CDR3 DNA reads TGCAGTGCTGAAGACTCCCCAGATACGCAGTATTTT.

This clonotype was counted many times. J is TRBJ2-3 and V is TRBV4-2; TRBD1 matches 9 bases. J lost 5 bases, V lost 3 bases, and 9 bases had no gene match. CDR3 length equals 16 residues. Germline CDR1 reads LGHNA; CDR2 reads YNFKEQ. The CDR3 here is CASSQGGRQGEDTQYF. The DNA for the CDR3 is TGTGCCAGCAGCCAGGGCGGAAGACAGGGGGAAGATACGCAGTATTTT.

This clonotype was counted many times. V is TRBV5-1 and J is TRBJ1-2, with a weak D call TRBD1 (5 bases). Germline V gene data show CDR1 as SGHRS and CDR2 as YFSETQ. This CDR3 is 14 amino acids long. The V and J ends lost 4 bases and 5 bases respectively, with 15 bases between them. The CDR3 region has the DNA TGCGCCAGCAGCCGCGTGGGGACGGAGTATGGCTACACCTTC. Residues: CASSRVGTEYGYTF.

This clonotype was detected ten times or more. This sequence joins TRBV6-1 and TRBJ1-4; D is perhaps TRBD1 (6 bases). The CDR3 is made up of 17 amino acids. Germline CDR1 MNHNS, CDR2 SASEGT. V dropped 7 bases and J dropped 0 bases, with 18 bases sitting between them. The CDR3 coding sequence is TGTGCCAGCACTCGAGGGGGGCAGTTTGCAACTAATGAAAAACTGTTTTTT. This translates into CASTRGGQFATNEKLFF.

This clonotype was detected ten times or more. The chain combines TRBV15 with TRBJ2-4, with TRBD1 identical over 10 bases. The V and J ends lost 0 bases and 1 base, in that order; junction bases with no gene match: 12. This CDR3 has 20 amino acids. CDR1 LNHNV and CDR2 YYDKDF come from the germline V gene (reference sequence). The DNA of the CDR3 is TGTGCCACCAGCAGAGATAGGGACAGGGGAGAGAGAGGGGCCAAAAACATTCAGTACTTC. As protein: CATSRDRDRGERGAKNIQYF.

This clonotype was picked up a small number of times. The chain combines TRBV15 with TRBJ2-1; D not certain. V was cut by 4 bases and J by 6 bases, with 4 bases left in between. The CDR3 consists of 11 residues. Germline V gives CDR1 LNHNV, CDR2 YYDKDF (reference sequence). Here the CDR3 DNA reads TGTGCCACCAGCACTAGCAATGAGCAGTTCTTC. Its translation: CATSTSNEQFF. Full variable domain (rest looked up from reference TRBV15 and TRBJ2-1): DAMVIQNPRYQVTQFGKPVTLSCSQTLNHNVMYWYQQKSSQAPKLLFHYYDKDFNNEADTPDNFQSRRPNTSFCFLDIRSPGLGDTAMYLCATSTSNEQFFGPGTRLTVL.

This clonotype was seen ten or more times. The rearrangement joins TRBV27 to TRBJ2-6; 7 bases are a match to TRBD1. The V and J ends lost 5 bases and 2 bases, in that order; junction bases with no gene match: 6. The length of the CDR3 is 16 residues. The germline gives CDR1 MNHEY, CDR2 SMNVEV (reference sequence). The CDR3 spells CASSLEGQPGANVLTF. CDR3 in DNA: TGTGCCAGCAGTCTCGAGGGACAGCCTGGGGCCAACGTCCTGACTTTC. The whole variable domain, filled in from reference TRBV27 and TRBJ2-6, reads EAQVTQNPRYLITVTGKKLTVTCSQNMNHEYMSWYRQDPGLGLRQIYYSMNVEVTDKGDVPEGYKVSRKEKRNFPLILESPSPNQTSLYFCASSLEGQPGANVLTFGAGSRLTVL.

The table lists this clonotype with many counts. This chain joins TRBV10-3 and TRBJ2-5, with 8 bases identical to TRBD1. Trimming at V came to 8 bases and at J to 5 bases, leaving 10 bases not matched to a gene. The CDR3 contains 14 residues. CDR1 and CDR2 (germline): ENHRY, SYGVKD. CDR3: CAIGPGTGSETQYF. DNA for the CDR3: TGTGCCATCGGTCCAGGGACAGGTTCTGAGACCCAGTACTTC.

This clonotype occurred many times. The chain links TRBV6-6 to TRBJ2-5, with a tentative D call TRBD2 (6 bases). Germline V gives CDR1 MNHNY, CDR2 SVGAGI (reference sequence). Trimming removed 2 bases from V and 7 bases from J, with 17 bases in between. The CDR3 runs 15 residues. Written as DNA, the CDR3 is TGTGCCAGCAGTTACCCCAATCCGGGACTCCCGACCCAGTACTTC. Translating it yields CASSYPNPGLPTQYF.

The table lists this clonotype with many counts. J is TRBJ1-2 and V is TRBV20-1; D remains unclear. Germline lookup yields CDR1 DFQATT and CDR2 SNEGSKA (reference sequence). The V and J ends lost 6 bases and 3 bases respectively, with 20 bases between them. The CDR3 is 15 amino acids. CDR3 nucleotides: TGCAGTGCCAGGAGGCCAGCCGGCGGGGACTATGGCTACACCTTC. Its protein product is CSARRPAGGDYGYTF.

The chain has TRBV5-1 and TRBJ2-3; 8 nucleotides agree with TRBD2. This CDR3 is 17 amino acids long. Germline V gene lookup returns CDR1 SGHRS and CDR2 YFSETQ. V lost 2 bases and J lost 2; bases outside the gene matches: 10. The CDR3 here is CASSFGTRRGITDTQYF. The CDR3 bases are TGCGCCAGCAGCTTTGGGACTAGACGGGGAATCACAGATACGCAGTATTTT.